This record covers a single TCR beta chain. The antigen is not known. With constant-segment primers, 5'RACE yielded cDNA libraries of TCR alpha and TCR beta that carried sample barcodes and UMIs. In TCRdb, the 5' RACE reads were re-called with MiXCR into one record per CDR3 protein. The repertoire consists of 200,000 to 250,000 distinct CDR3 sequences, with about a sixth occurring once and the leading ten covering approximately 3.5%. This sample stems from a study of T-cell memory formation after mild COVID-19. V was pared by 5 bases and J by 5 bases, with 5 bases of the junction left unmatched. Germline V gene sequence: CDR1 PRHDT, CDR2 FYEKMQ (reference sequence). The length of the CDR3 is 15 residues. Findings and caveats of the study: CD4+ bias marked clones expanding day 15 to 37, unlike balanced contracting clones. Mostly located in CM and EM were contracting CD4+ clones, with contracting CD8+ clones located in EMRA. A subset of responding clones appeared in pre-infection memory, suggesting cross-reactive memory joined.

Material: PBMCs or a T cell subset sorted from them (not recorded which). The sequence derives from a man aged 18 to 30 who had mild COVID-19 (a few samples of this study predate the infection). Cell type and time point are not known. The rearrangement uses TRBV13 and TRBJ2-3, with 12 bases fitting TRBD2. The DNA for the CDR3 is TGTGCCAGCAGCCTAGCGGGGGGGCACTTAGATACGCAGTATTTT. It yields the protein CASSLAGGHLDTQYF.